The sequence of this TCR beta chain was determined in a study of regulatory T cells in long-lasting Graves disease. Indicated time point: newly diagnosed GD, antithyroid drugs for less than 3 months. RNA extracted from PBMCs served as the sequencing template. With respect to this clonotype: Its antigen is currently unknown.

Study-level results: Persistent Graves' patients showed a TCR diversity that was lower than that of newly diagnosed ones. Possibly, accuracy suffered from the small sample size.

The authors built TCR beta libraries using iRepertoire HTBI primers and Arm-PCR of CDR3 regions. TCRdb independently ran MiXCR on the multiplex PCR reads; one entry per CDR3 protein. The table lists a few hundred thousand distinct CDR3 sequences, less than 20% of them singletons. Germline CDR1 MNHEY, CDR2 SVGEGT. V was cut by 7 bases and J by 4 bases, with 14 bases left in between. There are 14 residues in the CDR3. These data were also filed under a second study, of T cells in Graves' hyperthyroidism and ophthalmopathy. Per that study: Patients aged 18 to 65 with hyperthyroidism were newly diagnosed, with duration under 2 months. From stable hyperthyroidism, ophthalmopathy was separated by a 13 V-J model.

The sample here was peripheral blood mononuclear cells (PBMCs), taken at new diagnosis, from a patient treated with antithyroid drugs. The source of this sequence is a woman aged 18-29 years with Graves disease. This chain uses TRBV6-2 or TRBV6-3 with TRBJ2-1; the D is unclear. The CDR3 region is CASKPVLGYNEQFF. The CDR3 DNA follows: TGTGCCAGCAAGCCAGTCCTGGGATACAATGAGCAGTTCTTC.